The TCR beta chain under discussion was sequenced for a study of graft-versus-host responses after intestinal transplantation. About the research overall: All recipients were given anti-thymocyte globulin induction, and tacrolimus and steroids were then administered for around three years. Notes on the study in general: Recipient-marrow GvH clones were detected, some having first appeared in ileum or blood.

Clones were read by immunoSEQ multiplex PCR, and TCRdb kept only the in-frame ones, dropping some. The sample records some 21,000 clones, roughly 30% being singletons. This CDR3 spans 12 amino acids. The V gene's germline CDR1 is MNHEY and CDR2 SVGAGI. V was shortened by 4 bases and J by 3 bases, with 6 bases between the two germline ends. Plating combined roughly 200,000 CFSE-labeled responder cells with roughly 200,000 irradiated, violet-dye-labeled stimulator cells. Responder cells that were proliferating and CFSE-low, both CD3+CD4+ and CD3+CD8+, were sorted after the reaction. This chain links TRBV6-5 with TRBJ1-2, with D uncertain. This TCR derives from a human patient who received an intestinal transplant. The input for sequencing was alloreactive CD8+ T cells from a mixed lymphocyte reaction culture, taken before intestinal transplant. Subset of the sample: CFSE-low proliferating T cells sorted from roughly six-day pre-transplant mixed lymphocyte reaction (GvH or HvG direction). The CDR3 here is CASSSGYYGYTF. The CDR3 nucleotides are TGTGCCAGCAGTTCTGGGTACTATGGCTACACCTTC.